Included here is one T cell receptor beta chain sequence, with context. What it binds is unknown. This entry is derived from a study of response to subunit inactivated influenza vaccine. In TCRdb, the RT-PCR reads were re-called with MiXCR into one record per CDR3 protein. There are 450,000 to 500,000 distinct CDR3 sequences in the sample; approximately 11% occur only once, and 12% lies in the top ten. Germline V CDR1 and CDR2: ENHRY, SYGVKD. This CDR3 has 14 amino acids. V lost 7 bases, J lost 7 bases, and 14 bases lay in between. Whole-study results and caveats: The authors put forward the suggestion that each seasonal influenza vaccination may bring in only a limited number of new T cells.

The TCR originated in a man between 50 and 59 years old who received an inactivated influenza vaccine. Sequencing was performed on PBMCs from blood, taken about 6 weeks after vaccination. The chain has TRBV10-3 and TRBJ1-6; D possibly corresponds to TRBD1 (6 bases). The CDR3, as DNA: TGTGCCATCACAGGGACACCGGAGAATTCACCCCTCCACTTT. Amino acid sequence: CAITGTPENSPLHF.